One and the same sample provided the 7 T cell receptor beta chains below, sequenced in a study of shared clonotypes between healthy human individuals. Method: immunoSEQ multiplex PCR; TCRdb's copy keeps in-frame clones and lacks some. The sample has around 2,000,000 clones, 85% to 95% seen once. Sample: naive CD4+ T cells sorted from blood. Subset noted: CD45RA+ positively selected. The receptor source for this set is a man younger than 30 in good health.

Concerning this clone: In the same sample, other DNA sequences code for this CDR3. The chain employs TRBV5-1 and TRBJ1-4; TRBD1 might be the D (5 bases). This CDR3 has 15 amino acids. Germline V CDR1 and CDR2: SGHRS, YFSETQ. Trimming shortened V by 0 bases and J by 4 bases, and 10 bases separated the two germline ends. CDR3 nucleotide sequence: TGCGCCAGCAGCTTGGCCGGGACTCTTAATGAAAAACTGTTTTTT. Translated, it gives CASSLAGTLNEKLFF.

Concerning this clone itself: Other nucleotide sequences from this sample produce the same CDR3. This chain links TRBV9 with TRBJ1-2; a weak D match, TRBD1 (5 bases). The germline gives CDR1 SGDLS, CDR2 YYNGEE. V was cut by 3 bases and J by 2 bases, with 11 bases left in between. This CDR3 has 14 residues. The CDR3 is CASSATGANYGYTF. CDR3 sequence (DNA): TGTGCCAGCAGCGCCACTGGGGCCAACTATGGCTACACCTTC.

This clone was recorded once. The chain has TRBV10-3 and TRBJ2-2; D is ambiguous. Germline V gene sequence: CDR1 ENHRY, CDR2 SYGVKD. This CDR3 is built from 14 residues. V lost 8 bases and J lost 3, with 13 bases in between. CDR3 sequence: CAIGITRDTGELFF. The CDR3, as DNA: TGTGCCATCGGGATCACAAGAGACACCGGGGAGCTGTTTTTT.

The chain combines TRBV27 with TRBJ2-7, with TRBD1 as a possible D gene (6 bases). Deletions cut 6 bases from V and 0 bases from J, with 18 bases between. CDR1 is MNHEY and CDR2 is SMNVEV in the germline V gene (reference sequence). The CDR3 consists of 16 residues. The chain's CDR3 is CASSNLKGQLSYEQYF. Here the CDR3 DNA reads TGTGCCAGCAGCAACCTTAAGGGACAACTCTCCTACGAGCAGTACTTC.

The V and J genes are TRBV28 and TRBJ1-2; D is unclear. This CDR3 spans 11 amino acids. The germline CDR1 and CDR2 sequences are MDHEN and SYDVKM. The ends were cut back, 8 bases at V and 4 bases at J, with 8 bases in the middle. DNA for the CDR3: TGTGCCAGCGGTAAGAGCTATGGCTACACCTTC. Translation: CASGKSYGYTF.

The CDR3 DNA sequence: TGTGCCAGCCGGTCTCGGGGGGGGCCAGATACGCAGTATTTT. This codes for CASRSRGGPDTQYF. The chain combines TRBV5-4 with TRBJ2-3; TRBD2 matches 8 bases. The ends lost 7 bases at V and 4 bases at J; junction bases unmatched: 8. This CDR3 region has 14 residues. Per germline, CDR1 SGHNT and CDR2 YYREEE (reference sequence).

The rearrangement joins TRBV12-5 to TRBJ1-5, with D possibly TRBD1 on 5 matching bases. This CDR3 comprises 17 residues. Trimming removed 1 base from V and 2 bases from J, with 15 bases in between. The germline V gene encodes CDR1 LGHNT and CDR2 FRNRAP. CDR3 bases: TGTGCTAGTGGTTTGGCCTGGGGCTCGGGTGGCAATCAGCCCCAGCATTTT. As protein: CASGLAWGSGGNQPQHF.